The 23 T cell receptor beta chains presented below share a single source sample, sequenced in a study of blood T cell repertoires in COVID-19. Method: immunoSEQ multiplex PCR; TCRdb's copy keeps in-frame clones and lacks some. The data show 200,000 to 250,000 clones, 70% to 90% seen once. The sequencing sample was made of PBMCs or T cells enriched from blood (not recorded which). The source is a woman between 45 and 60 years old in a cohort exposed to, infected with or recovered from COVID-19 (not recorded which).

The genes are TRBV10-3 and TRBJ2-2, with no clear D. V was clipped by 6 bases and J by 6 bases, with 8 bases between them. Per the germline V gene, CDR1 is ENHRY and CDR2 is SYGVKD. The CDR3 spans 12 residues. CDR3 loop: CAIRDTAGELFF. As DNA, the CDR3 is TGTGCCATCAGAGACACCGCCGGGGAGCTGTTTTTT.

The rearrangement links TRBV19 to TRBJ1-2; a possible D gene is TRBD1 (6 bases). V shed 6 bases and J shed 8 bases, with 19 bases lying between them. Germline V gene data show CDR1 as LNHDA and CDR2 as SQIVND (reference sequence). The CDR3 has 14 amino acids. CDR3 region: CASRKGQTSGGYTF. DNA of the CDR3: TGTGCCAGTAGAAAAGGACAGACTTCTGGGGGCTACACCTTC.

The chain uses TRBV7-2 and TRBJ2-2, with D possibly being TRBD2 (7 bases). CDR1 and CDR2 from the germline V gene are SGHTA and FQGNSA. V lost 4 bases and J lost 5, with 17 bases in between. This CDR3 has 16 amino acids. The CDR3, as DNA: TGTGCCAGCAGCTGGCGAACAGGGAGGGCGACCGGGGAGCTGTTTTTT. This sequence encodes CASSWRTGRATGELFF.

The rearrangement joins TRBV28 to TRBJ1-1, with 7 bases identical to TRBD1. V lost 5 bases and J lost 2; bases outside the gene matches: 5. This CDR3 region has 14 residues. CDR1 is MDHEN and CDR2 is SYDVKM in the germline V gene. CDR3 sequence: CASSPGQPNTEAFF. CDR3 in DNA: TGTGCCAGCAGTCCGGGACAGCCCAACACTGAAGCTTTCTTT.

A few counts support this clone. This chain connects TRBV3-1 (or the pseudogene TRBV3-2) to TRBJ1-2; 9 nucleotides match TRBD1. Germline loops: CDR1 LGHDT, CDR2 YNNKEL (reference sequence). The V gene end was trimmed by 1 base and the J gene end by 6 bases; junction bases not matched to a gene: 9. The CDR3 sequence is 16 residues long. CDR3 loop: CASSQGRTGASNGYTF. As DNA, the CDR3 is TGTGCCAGCAGCCAAGGACGGACAGGGGCCTCTAATGGCTACACCTTC.

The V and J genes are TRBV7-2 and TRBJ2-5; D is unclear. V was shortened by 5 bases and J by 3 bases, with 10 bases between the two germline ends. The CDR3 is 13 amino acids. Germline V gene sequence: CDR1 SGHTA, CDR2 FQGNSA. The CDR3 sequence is CASSETRKETQYF. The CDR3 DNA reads TGTGCCAGCAGCGAGACTCGTAAAGAGACCCAGTACTTC.

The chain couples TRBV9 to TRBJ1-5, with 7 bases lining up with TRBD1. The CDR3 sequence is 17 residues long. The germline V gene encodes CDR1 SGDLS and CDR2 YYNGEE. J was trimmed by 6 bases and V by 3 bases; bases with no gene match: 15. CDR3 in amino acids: CASSARRGHSTVQPQHF. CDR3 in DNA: TGTGCCAGCAGCGCGCGAAGGGGGCACAGTACGGTTCAGCCCCAGCATTTT.

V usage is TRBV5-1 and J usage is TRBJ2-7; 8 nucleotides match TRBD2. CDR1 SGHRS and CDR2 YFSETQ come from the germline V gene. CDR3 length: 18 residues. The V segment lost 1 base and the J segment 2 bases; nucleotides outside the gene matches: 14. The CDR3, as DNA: TGCGCCAGCAGCTTGTGGGCTAGCGGGTTCCCTGGGGCCTACGAGCAGTACTTC. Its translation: CASSLWASGFPGAYEQYF.

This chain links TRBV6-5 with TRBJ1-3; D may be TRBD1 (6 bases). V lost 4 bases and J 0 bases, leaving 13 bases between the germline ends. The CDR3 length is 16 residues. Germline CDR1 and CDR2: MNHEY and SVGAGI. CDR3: CASSSRQAHSGNTIYF. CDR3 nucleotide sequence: TGTGCCAGCAGTTCACGACAGGCTCACTCTGGAAACACCATATATTTT.

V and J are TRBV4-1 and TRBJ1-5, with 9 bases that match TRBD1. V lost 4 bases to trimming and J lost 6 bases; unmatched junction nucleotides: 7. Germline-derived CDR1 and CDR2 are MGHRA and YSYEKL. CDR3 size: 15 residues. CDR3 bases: TGCGCCAGCAGCCGAGCACAGGGGGCCAGTCAGCCCCAGCATTTT. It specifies CASSRAQGASQPQHF.

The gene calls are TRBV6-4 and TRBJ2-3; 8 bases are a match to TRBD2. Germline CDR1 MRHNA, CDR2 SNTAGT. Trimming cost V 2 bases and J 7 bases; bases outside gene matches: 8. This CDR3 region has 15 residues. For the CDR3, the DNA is TGTGCCAGCAGTGACGTAGCGGGGCTTAGGAATACGCAGTATTTT. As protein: CASSDVAGLRNTQYF.

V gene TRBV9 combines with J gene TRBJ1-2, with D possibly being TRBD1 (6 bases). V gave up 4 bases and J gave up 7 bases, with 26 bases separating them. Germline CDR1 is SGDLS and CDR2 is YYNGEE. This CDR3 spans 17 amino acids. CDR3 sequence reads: CASSPQPQRVEGGGYTF. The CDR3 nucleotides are TGTGCCAGCAGCCCCCAACCCCAGAGGGTGGAAGGGGGTGGCTACACCTTC.

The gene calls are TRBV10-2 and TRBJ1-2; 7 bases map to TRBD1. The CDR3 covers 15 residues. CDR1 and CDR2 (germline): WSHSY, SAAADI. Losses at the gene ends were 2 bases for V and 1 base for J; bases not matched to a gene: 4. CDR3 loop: CASSEGRQGNYGYTF. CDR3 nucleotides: TGCGCCAGCAGTGAGGGGAGACAGGGTAACTATGGCTACACCTTC.

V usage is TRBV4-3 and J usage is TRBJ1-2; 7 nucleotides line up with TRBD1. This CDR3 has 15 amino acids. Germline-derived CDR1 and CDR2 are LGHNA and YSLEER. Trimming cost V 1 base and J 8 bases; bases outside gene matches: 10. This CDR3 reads CASSQGVQQGSGYTF. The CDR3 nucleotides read TGCGCCAGCAGCCAAGGGGTACAACAGGGGTCAGGCTACACCTTC.

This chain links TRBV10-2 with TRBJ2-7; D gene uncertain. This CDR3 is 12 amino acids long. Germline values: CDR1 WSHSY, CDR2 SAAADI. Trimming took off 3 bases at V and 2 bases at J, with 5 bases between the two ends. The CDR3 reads CASSDRTYEQYF. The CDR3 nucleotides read TGCGCCAGCAGTGACAGAACCTACGAGCAGTACTTC.

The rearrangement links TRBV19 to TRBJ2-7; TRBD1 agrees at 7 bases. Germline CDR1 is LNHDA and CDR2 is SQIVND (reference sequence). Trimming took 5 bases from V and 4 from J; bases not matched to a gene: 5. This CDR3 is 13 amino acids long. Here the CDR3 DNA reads TGTGCCAGTAGTCCAGGGACAGCGTACGAGCAGTACTTC. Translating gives CASSPGTAYEQYF.

The CDR3 is CASSSSGGPPHRYF. CDR3 sequence (DNA): TGTGCCAGCAGTTCGAGCGGGGGGCCCCCCCATCGGTATTTT. The rearrangement links TRBV7-2 to TRBJ2-3; 9 bases are a match to TRBD2. V was clipped by 6 bases and J by 14 bases; unmatched bases: 15. This CDR3 has 14 residues. Germline loops: CDR1 SGHTA, CDR2 FQGNSA.

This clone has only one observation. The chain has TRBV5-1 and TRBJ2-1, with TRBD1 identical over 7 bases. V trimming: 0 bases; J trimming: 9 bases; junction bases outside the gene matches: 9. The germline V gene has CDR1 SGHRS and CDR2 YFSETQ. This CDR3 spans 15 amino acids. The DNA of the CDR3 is TGCGCCAGCAGCTTGGCCGGTAAAGGGGACAGTGAGCAGTTCTTC. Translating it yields CASSLAGKGDSEQFF.

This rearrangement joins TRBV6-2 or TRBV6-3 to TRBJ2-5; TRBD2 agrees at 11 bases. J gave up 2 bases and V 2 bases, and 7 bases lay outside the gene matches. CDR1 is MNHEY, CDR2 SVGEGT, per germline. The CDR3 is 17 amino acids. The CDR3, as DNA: TGTGCCAGCAGTTACGTTCTACTAGCGGGGGCACAAGAGACCCAGTACTTC. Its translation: CASSYVLLAGAQETQYF.

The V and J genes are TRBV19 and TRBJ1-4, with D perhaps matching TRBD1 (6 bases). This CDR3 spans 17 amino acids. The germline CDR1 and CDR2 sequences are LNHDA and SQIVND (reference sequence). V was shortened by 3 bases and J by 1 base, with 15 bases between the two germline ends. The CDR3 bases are TGTGCCAGTAGTATTTTAGGCAGGGGTAAAACTAATGAAAAACTGTTTTTT. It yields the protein CASSILGRGKTNEKLFF.

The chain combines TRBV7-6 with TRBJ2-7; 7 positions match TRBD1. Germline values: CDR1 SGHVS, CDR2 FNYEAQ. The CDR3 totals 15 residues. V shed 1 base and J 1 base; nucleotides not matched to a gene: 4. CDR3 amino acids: CASSLGPGQSYEQYF. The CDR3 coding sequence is TGTGCCAGCAGCTTAGGCCCGGGACAGTCCTACGAGCAGTACTTC.

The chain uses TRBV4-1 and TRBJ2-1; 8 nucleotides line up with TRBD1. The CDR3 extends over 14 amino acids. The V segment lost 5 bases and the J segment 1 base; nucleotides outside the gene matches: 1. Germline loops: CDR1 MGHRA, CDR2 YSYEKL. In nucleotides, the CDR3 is TGCGCCAGCAGCGGGACAGGTTCCTACAATGAGCAGTTCTTC. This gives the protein CASSGTGSYNEQFF.

CDR3 sequence: CASSRRGQKRRYSNQPQHF. In nucleotides, the CDR3 is TGTGCCAGCAGTCGAAGAGGACAGAAAAGAAGGTATAGCAATCAGCCCCAGCATTTT. The chain uses TRBV3-1 (or the pseudogene TRBV3-2) and TRBJ1-5; the D gene is possibly TRBD1 (6 bases). Trimming removed 6 bases at V and 0 bases at J, with 24 bases between. Germline loops: CDR1 LGHDT, CDR2 YNNKEL (reference sequence). This CDR3 has 19 residues.